What follows are 6 T cell receptor beta chains derived from one specimen sequenced in a study of naive and memory T cell subsets. The beta constant-region primer was an equimolar mix of two oligonucleotides covering TRBC1 and TRBC2. The ligated cDNA underwent four PCR rounds using SP2 and nested alpha and beta constant-region primers. TCRdb processed the UMI-ligation and nested PCR reads anew with MiXCR; each CDR3 protein has one entry. The sample shows some 82,000 distinct CDR3 sequences, roughly 9.2% of them seen only once. Sequenced material: naive CD8+ T cells from blood. The receptor set was obtained from a human donor in good health.

The chain links TRBV27 to TRBJ2-3, with no clear D. Trimming stripped 6 bases from V and 6 bases from J, with 16 bases between. Germline CDR1 MNHEY, CDR2 SMNVEV (reference sequence). The CDR3 has 14 residues. The CDR3 DNA reads TGTGCCAGCAGCAAACTCAAGACCGGGGATACGCAGTATTTT. Translation gives CASSKLKTGDTQYF.

There are many counts of this clonotype. This rearrangement joins TRBV24-1 to TRBJ2-1; D gene unclear. The V gene's germline CDR1 is KGHDR and CDR2 SFDVKD. V was shortened by 3 bases and J by 3 bases, with 2 bases between the two germline ends. The CDR3 is made up of 12 amino acids. CDR3 bases: TGTGCCACCAGTGATCGCTACAATGAGCAGTTCTTC. This gives the protein CATSDRYNEQFF.

Points on this clonotype: A much larger clone differs by one base, so this may be a read error. CDR3 nucleotide sequence: TGTGCCAGTAGTATCGGGCAGAAGGGTGGCGATCAGCCCCAGCATTTT. This encodes CASSIGQKGGDQPQHF. The rearrangement joins TRBV19 to TRBJ1-5; D uncertain. Germline CDR1 is LNHDA and CDR2 is SQIVND (reference sequence). The CDR3 spans 16 residues. Trimming stripped 3 bases from V and 5 bases from J, with 17 bases between.

This clonotype came up many times. The chain is built from TRBV12-3 or TRBV12-4 and TRBJ1-2, with D possibly TRBD1 on 6 matching bases. The CDR3 loop spans 12 amino acids. Trimming took 6 bases from V and 6 from J, leaving 11 bases between them. CDR3 coding DNA: TGTGCCAGCAGCCCGGGGGGGCATGGCTACACCTTC. Translating gives CASSPGGHGYTF.

This clonotype was recorded many times. The rearrangement links TRBV4-3 to TRBJ2-2, with no clear D. The CDR3 totals 15 residues. From germline, CDR1 is LGHNA and CDR2 YSLEER. Trimming removed 0 bases from V and 5 bases from J, with 10 bases in between. In DNA, the CDR3 is TGCGCCAGCAGCCAAGATCGACCTAGGACCGGGGAGCTGTTTTTT. This gives the protein CASSQDRPRTGELFF.

The chain has TRBV10-3 and TRBJ2-3, with 10 bases matching TRBD1. Germline CDR1 is ENHRY and CDR2 is SYGVKD. CDR3 length equals 14 residues. Trimming took 6 bases from V and 3 from J; bases not matched to a gene: 3. CDR3 bases: TGTGCCATCAGCGGGGACAGGGGAACAGATACGCAGTATTTT. Translating it yields CAISGDRGTDTQYF.